This TCR beta chain came from a study of blood T cells in healthy people across ages. Broader study findings: The study found more naive CD4+ cells and higher diversity in long-lived than aged donors.

Each sample provided at least 5 micrograms of extracted total RNA. Combining a sample-barcoded 5' primer with a J-beta primer mix, a second PCR ran for 7 to 11 cycles. TCRdb fed the 5' RACE reads into MiXCR, producing one record per CDR3 protein. The table shows about 1.4 million distinct CDR3 sequences, with 59% occurring only once. Germline V gene sequence: CDR1 MNHEY, CDR2 SVGEGT. The CDR3 runs to 14 residues. V was shortened by 5 bases and J by 7 bases, with 15 bases between the two germline ends. On this clonotype itself: Its specificity is not known.

V usage is TRBV6-2 or TRBV6-3 and J usage is TRBJ2-1, with D possibly being TRBD1 (6 bases). Sequencing input: blood. The sequence came from a man between 18 and 29 years old in good health. The CDR3 DNA is TGTGCCAGCAGTGACACCACAGGGTTAAATGAGCAGTTCTTC. Its translation: CASSDTTGLNEQFF.